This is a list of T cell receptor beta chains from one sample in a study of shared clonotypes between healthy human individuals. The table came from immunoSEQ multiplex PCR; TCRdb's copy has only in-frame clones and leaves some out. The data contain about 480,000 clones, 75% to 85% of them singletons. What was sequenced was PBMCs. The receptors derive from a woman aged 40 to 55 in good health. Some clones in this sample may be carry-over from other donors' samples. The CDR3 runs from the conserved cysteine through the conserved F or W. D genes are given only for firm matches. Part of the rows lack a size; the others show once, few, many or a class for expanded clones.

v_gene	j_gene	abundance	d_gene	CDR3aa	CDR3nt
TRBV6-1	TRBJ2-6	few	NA	CASRFSGANVLTF	TGTGCCAGCAGATTCTCTGGGGCCAACGTCCTGACTTTC
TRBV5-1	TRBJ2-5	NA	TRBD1	CASSLGTGTEYQETQYF	TGCGCCAGCAGCTTGGGTACCGGGACAGAGTACCAAGAGACCCAGTACTTC
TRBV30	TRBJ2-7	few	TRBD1	CAWLSEAGQGTYEQYF	TGTGCCTGGTTATCAGAGGCGGGACAGGGAACCTACGAGCAGTACTTC
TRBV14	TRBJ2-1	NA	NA	CASSQGQNYNEQFF	TGTGCCAGCAGCCAAGGACAGAACTACAATGAGCAGTTCTTC
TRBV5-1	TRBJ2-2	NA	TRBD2	CASSLALAGVGELFF	TGCGCCAGCAGCTTGGCATTAGCGGGAGTCGGGGAGCTGTTTTTT
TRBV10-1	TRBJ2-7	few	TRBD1	CATKWVGQGRAEQYF	TGCGCCACCAAGTGGGTGGGACAGGGGAGGGCCGAGCAGTACTTC
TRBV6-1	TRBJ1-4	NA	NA	CASNDFGEKLFF	TGTGCCAGCAACGACTTCGGTGAAAAACTGTTTTTT
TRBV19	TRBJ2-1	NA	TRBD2	CASTVSGSSYNEQFF	TGTGCCAGTACCGTGAGCGGGAGCTCCTACAATGAGCAGTTCTTC
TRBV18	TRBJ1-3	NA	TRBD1	CASSPKVTTGAGNTIYF	TGTGCCAGCTCACCGAAAGTCACGACAGGGGCTGGAAACACCATATATTTT
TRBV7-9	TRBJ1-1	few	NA	CATSPRGVGTEAFF	TGTGCCACCTCACCGCGCGGGGTAGGGACTGAAGCTTTCTTT
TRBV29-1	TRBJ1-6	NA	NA	CSVSASKYSPLHF	TGCAGCGTTTCGGCCTCGAAATACTCACCCCTCCACTTT
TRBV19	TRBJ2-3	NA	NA	CASSSGSTDTQYF	TGTGCCAGTAGTAGCGGGAGCACAGATACGCAGTATTTT
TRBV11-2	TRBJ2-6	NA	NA	CASSLPGVSGANVLTF	TGTGCCAGCAGCTTACCGGGAGTCTCTGGGGCCAACGTCCTGACTTTC